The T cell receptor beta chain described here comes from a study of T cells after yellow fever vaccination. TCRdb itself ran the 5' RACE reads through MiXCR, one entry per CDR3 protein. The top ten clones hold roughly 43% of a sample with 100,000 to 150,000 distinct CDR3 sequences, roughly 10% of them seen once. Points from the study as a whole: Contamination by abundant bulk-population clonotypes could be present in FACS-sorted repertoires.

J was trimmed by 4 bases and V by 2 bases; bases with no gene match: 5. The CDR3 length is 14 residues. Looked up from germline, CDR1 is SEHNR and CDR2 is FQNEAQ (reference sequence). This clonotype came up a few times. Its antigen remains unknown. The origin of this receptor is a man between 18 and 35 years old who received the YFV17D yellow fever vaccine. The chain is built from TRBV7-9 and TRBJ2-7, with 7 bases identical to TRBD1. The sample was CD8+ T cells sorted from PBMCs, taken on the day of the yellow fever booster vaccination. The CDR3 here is CASSLSGTAYEQYV. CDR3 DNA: TGTGCCAGCAGCTTATCCGGGACAGCATACGAGCAGTACGTC.